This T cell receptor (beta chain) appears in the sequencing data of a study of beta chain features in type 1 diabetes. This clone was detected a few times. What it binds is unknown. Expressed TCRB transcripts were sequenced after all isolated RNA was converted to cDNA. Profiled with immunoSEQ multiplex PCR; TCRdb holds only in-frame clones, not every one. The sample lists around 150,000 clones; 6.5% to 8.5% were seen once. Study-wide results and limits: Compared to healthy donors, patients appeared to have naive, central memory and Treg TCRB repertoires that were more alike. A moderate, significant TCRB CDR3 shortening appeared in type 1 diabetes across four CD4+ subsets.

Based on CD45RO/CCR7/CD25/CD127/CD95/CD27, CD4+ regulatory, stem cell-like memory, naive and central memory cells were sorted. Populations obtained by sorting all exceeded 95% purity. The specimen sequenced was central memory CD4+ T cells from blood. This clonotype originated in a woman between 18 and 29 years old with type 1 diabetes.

The CDR3 region is CASSLPGRFETQYF. Written as DNA, the CDR3 is TGTGCCAGCAGTCTCCCCGGGAGGTTTGAGACCCAGTACTTC. J is TRBJ2-5 and V is TRBV28; TRBD2 matches at 7 bases. Unmatched junction bases numbered 8, after V lost 5 bases and J lost 5 bases. This CDR3 region has 14 residues. Germline loops: CDR1 MDHEN, CDR2 SYDVKM.